What follows describes a single T cell receptor beta chain. Its antigen has not been determined. Base qualities were left out, and no much larger clone turns up one base away. The data belong to a study of T cell repertoires in cytomegalovirus infection (dated by TCRdb to the late 2010s). At the level of the whole study: Peptide stimulations targeted recently identified HLA-C-restricted CMV epitopes, whose presentation resists viral immunomodulation, together with well-studied HLA-B-restricted epitopes. Because public TCR beta signatures pointed to carriage of CMV infection together with the matching HLA type, the HLA type of each donor mattered for the analysis.

The treatment or condition tag for this specimen amounts to: in vitro stimulation with specific CMV peptide epitopes to enrich CMV-specific T cells. General study outcomes and caveats: In the ex vivo response, HLA-C-restricted CMV-specific TCR beta clonotypes were dominant, and in two of eight donors the single most frequent clonotype came from this HLA-C-restricted group. Carriers of CMV infection plus the relevant HLA type were discriminated by the cumulative frequency of public TCR beta family members in the study cohort and in an independent roughly 340-donor cohort.

Sequencing was performed on an Illumina HiSeq 1500. TCRdb ran its own pipeline on the public reads, namely fastp trimming at Q25 and MiXCR clone calling, and kept in-frame beta chains. Each entry is one CDR3 protein sequence, shown with its most common DNA and genes. This sample is represented by around 750,000 distinct CDR3 sequences; around a third of them were singletons. Roughly an eighth of the sample goes to the ten largest clones. This TCR was sampled from a human donor in good health (CMV status not recorded). Some clones in this sample may be carry-over from other donors' samples. Sequencing used cultured CD8+ T cells from PBMCs, obtained from culture after CMV antigen stimulation.

The base sequence is TGTGCCACAACCGGGACTAGCGGGGGGTTCTACAATGAGCAGTTCTTC. This codes for CATTGTSGGFYNEQFF. The sequence is built from TRBV10-3 and TRBJ2-1, with 15 bases matching TRBD2. Based on the germline V gene, the CDR1 and CDR2 sequences are ENHRY and SYGVKD. The CDR3 starts with the cysteine, ends with the phenylalanine, and has 16 residues. Only the CDR3 region is kept as DNA, spanning 48 bases read in frame from base 1. V lost 10 bases and J lost 3 bases, and the count of bases not matched to a germline gene is 7.